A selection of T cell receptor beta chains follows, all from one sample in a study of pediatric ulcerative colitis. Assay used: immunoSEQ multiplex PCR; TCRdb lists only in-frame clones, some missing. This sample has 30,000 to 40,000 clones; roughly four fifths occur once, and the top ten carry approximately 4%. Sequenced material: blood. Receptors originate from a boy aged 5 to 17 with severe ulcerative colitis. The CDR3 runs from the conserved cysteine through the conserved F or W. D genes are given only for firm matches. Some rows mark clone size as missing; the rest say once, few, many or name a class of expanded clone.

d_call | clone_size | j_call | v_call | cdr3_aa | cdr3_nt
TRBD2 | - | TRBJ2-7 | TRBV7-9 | CASSLRLAGDEQYF | TGTGCCAGCAGCCTCCGTCTAGCGGGGGACGAGCAGTACTTC
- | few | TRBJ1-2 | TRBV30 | CAWSALLRDGYTF | TGTGCCTGGAGTGCTCTCCTGCGGGATGGCTACACCTTC
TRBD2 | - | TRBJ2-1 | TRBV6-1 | CASSITGGPNEQFF | TGTGCCAGCAGTATCACGGGGGGGCCAAATGAGCAGTTCTTC
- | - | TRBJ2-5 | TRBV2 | CASQRGLQETQYF | TGTGCCAGCCAACGGGGGCTCCAAGAGACCCAGTACTTC
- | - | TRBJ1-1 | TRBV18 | CASSPDGSTVNTEAFF | TGTGCCAGCTCACCAGATGGCTCCACGGTGAACACTGAAGCTTTCTTT
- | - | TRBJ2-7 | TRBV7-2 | CASSGDSYSYEQYF | TGTGCCAGCAGCGGGGACTCCTACTCCTACGAGCAGTACTTC
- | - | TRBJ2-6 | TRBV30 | CAWRGWQYSGANVLTF | TGTGCCTGGAGAGGTTGGCAGTATTCTGGGGCCAACGTCCTGACTTTC
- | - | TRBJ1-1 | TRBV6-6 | CASRRTRVNTEAFF | TGTGCCAGCAGAAGAACACGGGTGAACACTGAAGCTTTCTTT
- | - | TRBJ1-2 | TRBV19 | CASSIPGQLYGYTF | TGTGCCAGTAGTATACCCGGGCAGCTCTATGGCTACACCTTC
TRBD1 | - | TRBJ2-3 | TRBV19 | CASSPLQGVDTDTQYF | TGTGCCAGTAGTCCCTTACAGGGGGTGGACACAGATACGCAGTATTTT
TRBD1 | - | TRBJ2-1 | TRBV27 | CASSQGGWNEQFF | TGTGCCAGCTCCCAAGGGGGCTGGAATGAGCAGTTCTTC
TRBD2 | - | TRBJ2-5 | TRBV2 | CASSLAGGPEETQYF | TGTGCCAGCAGCTTAGCGGGGGGGCCGGAAGAGACCCAGTACTTC
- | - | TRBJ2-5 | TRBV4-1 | CASSQNRRAETQYF | TGCGCCAGCAGCCAAAATCGACGGGCAGAGACCCAGTACTTC
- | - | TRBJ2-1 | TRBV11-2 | CASSSEGGRVNEQFF | TGTGCCAGCAGCTCCGAAGGGGGTCGGGTCAATGAGCAGTTCTTC
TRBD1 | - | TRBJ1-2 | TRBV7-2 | CASSPGQGVNYGYTF | TGTGCCAGCAGCCCGGGACAGGGTGTAAACTATGGCTACACCTTC
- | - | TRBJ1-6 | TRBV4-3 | CASSQVWGNSPLHF | TGCGCCAGCAGCCAAGTTTGGGGAAATTCACCCCTCCACTTT
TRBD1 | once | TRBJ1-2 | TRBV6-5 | CASSYTPTGGNYGYTF | TGTGCCAGCAGTTACACACCTACAGGGGGTAACTATGGCTACACCTTC
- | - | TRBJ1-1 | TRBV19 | CASSITAGNAEAFF | TGTGCCAGTAGTATTACCGCGGGGAACGCTGAAGCTTTCTTT
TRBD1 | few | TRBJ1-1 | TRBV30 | CARDRAGTEAFF | TGTGCCCGGGACAGGGCGGGGACTGAAGCTTTCTTT
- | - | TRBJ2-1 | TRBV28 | CASSLRRGYNEQFF | TGTGCCAGCAGTCTAAGAAGGGGCTACAATGAGCAGTTCTTC
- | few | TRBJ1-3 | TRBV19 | CATTGLPGNTIYF | TGTGCCACCACAGGGCTCCCTGGAAACACCATATATTTT
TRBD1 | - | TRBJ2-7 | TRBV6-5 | CASSYRDRGSYEQYF | TGTGCCAGCAGTTACAGGGACAGGGGCTCCTACGAGCAGTACTTC
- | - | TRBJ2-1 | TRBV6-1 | CATQRVSYNEQFF | TGTGCCACCCAGCGGGTCTCCTACAATGAGCAGTTCTTC
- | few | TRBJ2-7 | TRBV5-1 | CASSLAAGRSEQYF | TGCGCCAGCAGCTTGGCCGCCGGGCGGTCCGAGCAGTACTTC
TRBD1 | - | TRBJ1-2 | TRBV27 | CASSRTGDYGYTF | TGTGCCAGCAGCCGCACAGGGGACTATGGCTACACCTTC
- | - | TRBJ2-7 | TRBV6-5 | CASSLGPTIYEQYF | TGTGCCAGCAGTTTGGGACCCACAATCTACGAGCAGTACTTC
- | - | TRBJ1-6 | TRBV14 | CASSRHSPALIKIGLNSPLHF | TGTGCCAGCAGCCGACATTCCCCCGCTCTAATCAAGATTGGACTTAATTCACCCCTCCACTTT
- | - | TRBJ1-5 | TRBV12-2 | CASQGDNQPQHF | TGTGCAAGTCAGGGGGACAATCAGCCCCAGCATTTT
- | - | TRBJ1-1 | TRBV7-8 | CASSSMNTEAFF | TGTGCCAGCAGCTCGATGAACACTGAAGCTTTCTTT
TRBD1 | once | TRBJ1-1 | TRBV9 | CASSRPTGAHGDTEAFF | TGTGCCAGCAGCCGACCGACAGGGGCGCACGGTGACACTGAAGCTTTCTTT
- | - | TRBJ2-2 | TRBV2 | CASSEEGAGELFF | TGTGCCAGCAGTGAAGAGGGGGCCGGGGAGCTGTTTTTT
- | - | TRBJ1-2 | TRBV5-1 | CASSLIGDIATGYTF | TGCGCCAGCAGCTTGATTGGGGACATAGCTACTGGCTACACCTTC
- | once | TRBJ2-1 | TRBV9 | CASSVWDNNEQFF | TGTGCCAGCAGCGTATGGGATAACAATGAGCAGTTCTTC
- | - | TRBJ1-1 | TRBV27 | CASSLLGGREAFF | TGTGCCAGCAGTTTATTAGGGGGGAGAGAAGCTTTCTTT
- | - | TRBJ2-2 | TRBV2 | CASSGPGVGELFF | TGTGCCAGCAGCGGACCGGGGGTCGGGGAGCTGTTTTTT
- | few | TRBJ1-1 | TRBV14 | CASSQVGPDTEAFF | TGTGCCAGCAGCCAGGTGGGACCGGACACTGAAGCTTTCTTT
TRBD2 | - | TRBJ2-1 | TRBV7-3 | CASSVSGGAKGEQFF | TGTGCCAGCAGCGTTAGCGGGGGGGCGAAGGGTGAGCAGTTCTTC
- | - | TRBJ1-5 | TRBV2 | CASSDPNDKKNQPQHF | TGTGCCAGCAGTGACCCTAATGACAAAAAGAATCAGCCCCAGCATTTT
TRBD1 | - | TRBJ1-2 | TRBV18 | CASSQRGTGEVGYTF | TGTGCCAGCTCACAACGGGGGACAGGGGAGGTTGGCTACACCTTC
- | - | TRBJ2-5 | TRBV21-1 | CASSKGRYLYQETQYF | TGTGCCAGCAGCAAAGGGAGGTACCTGTACCAAGAGACCCAGTACTTC
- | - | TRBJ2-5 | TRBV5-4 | CASSFHRGSNTQETQYF | TGTGCCAGCAGCTTTCATAGGGGGTCGAATACCCAAGAGACCCAGTACTTC
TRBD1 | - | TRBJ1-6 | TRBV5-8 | CASSLYGTGFSPLHF | TGTGCCAGCAGCTTGTATGGGACAGGGTTTTCACCCCTCCACTTT
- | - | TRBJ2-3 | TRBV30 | CAWSGDGGITPLTQYF | TGTGCCTGGAGTGGAGACGGGGGAATTACACCACTGACGCAGTATTTT
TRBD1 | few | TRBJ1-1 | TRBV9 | CASSAPGQGNLEAFF | TGTGCCAGCAGCGCCCCGGGACAGGGAAACCTTGAAGCTTTCTTT
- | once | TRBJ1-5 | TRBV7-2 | CASSLARNQPQHF | TGTGCCAGCAGCTTAGCTCGTAATCAGCCCCAGCATTTT
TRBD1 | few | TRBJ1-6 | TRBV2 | CASSATGGYNSPLHF | TGTGCCAGCAGCGCGACAGGGGGCTATAATTCACCCCTCCACTTT
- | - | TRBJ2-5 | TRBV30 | CAWSFGVTQYF | TGTGCCTGGAGTTTCGGGGTGACCCAGTACTTC